This is a list of T cell receptor beta chains from one sample in a study of spatial heterogeneity in lung cancer. TCRdb re-analysed the 5' RACE reads in MiXCR, keeping a single row per CDR3 protein. Of over 14,000 distinct CDR3 sequences listed, 7.5% to 8.5% are singletons. The sequencing used PBMCs, collected at surgery. The origin of the receptors is a female donor with early-stage non-small cell lung cancer. The CDR3 runs from the conserved cysteine through the conserved F or W. A D gene is named only where the DNA matches it firmly. Size is omitted from some rows. Given values are once, few, many or a class for expanded clones.

d_call: TRBD1
v_call: TRBV12-3/TRBV12-4
j_call: TRBJ1-2
clone_size: many
cdr3_nt: TGTGCCACCAGGGAGGGACAGAACTATGGCTACACCTTC
cdr3_aa: CATREGQNYGYTF

d_call: TRBD1
v_call: TRBV6-1
j_call: TRBJ2-7
clone_size: few
cdr3_nt: TGTGCCAGCAGTGAAGCCTCGACAGGGATCCACGAGCAGTACTTC
cdr3_aa: CASSEASTGIHEQYF

d_call: NA
v_call: TRBV7-9
j_call: TRBJ2-1
clone_size: many
cdr3_nt: TGTGCCAGCAGCTTAAGTCCCAGCCTGGGGATGGATGAGCAGTTCTTC
cdr3_aa: CASSLSPSLGMDEQFF

d_call: TRBD2
v_call: TRBV18
j_call: TRBJ2-1
clone_size: few
cdr3_nt: TGTGCCAGCTCGGCCGGACTAGCGGGCCTTCCCTACAATGAGCAGTTCTTC
cdr3_aa: CASSAGLAGLPYNEQFF

d_call: NA
v_call: TRBV2
j_call: TRBJ2-2
clone_size: NA
cdr3_nt: TGTGCCAGCAGTGAAGCTAGCCCCGGCACCGGGGAGCTGTTTTTT
cdr3_aa: CASSEASPGTGELFF

d_call: NA
v_call: TRBV30
j_call: TRBJ1-1
clone_size: many
cdr3_nt: TGTGCCTGGAGTGTAAGGGGGACTGAAGCTTTCTTT
cdr3_aa: CAWSVRGTEAFF

d_call: NA
v_call: TRBV6-6
j_call: TRBJ2-3
clone_size: NA
cdr3_nt: TGTGCCAGCACCAGGGCGAGGACAGATACGCAGTATTTT
cdr3_aa: CASTRARTDTQYF

d_call: NA
v_call: TRBV6-2/TRBV6-3
j_call: TRBJ2-7
clone_size: many
cdr3_nt: TGTGCCAGCAACCTAGGACAGTCCTACGAGCAGTACTTC
cdr3_aa: CASNLGQSYEQYF

d_call: NA
v_call: TRBV11-2
j_call: TRBJ2-7
clone_size: many
cdr3_nt: TGTGCCAGCAGCTTAGACAACAGTTACGAGCAGTACTTC
cdr3_aa: CASSLDNSYEQYF

d_call: NA
v_call: TRBV10-3
j_call: TRBJ2-1
clone_size: many
cdr3_nt: TGTGCCATCAGTGAGAACCCGAGCACCTACAATGAGCAGTTCTTC
cdr3_aa: CAISENPSTYNEQFF

d_call: NA
v_call: TRBV7-9
j_call: TRBJ1-1
clone_size: many
cdr3_nt: TGTGCCAGCAGCTTACAGGGGAACACTGAAGCTTTCTTT
cdr3_aa: CASSLQGNTEAFF

d_call: NA
v_call: TRBV7-9
j_call: TRBJ1-2
clone_size: many
cdr3_nt: TGTGCCAGCAGCCCGGACGGAATCTATGGCTACACCTTC
cdr3_aa: CASSPDGIYGYTF

d_call: NA
v_call: TRBV10-2
j_call: TRBJ2-3
clone_size: many
cdr3_nt: TGCGCCAGCAGTGAGGGGGCAGATACGCAGTATTTT
cdr3_aa: CASSEGADTQYF

d_call: TRBD2
v_call: TRBV4-1
j_call: TRBJ2-5
clone_size: NA
cdr3_nt: TGCGCCAGCAGCCTTGCCGGGACTAGCTACGAGACCCAGTACTTC
cdr3_aa: CASSLAGTSYETQYF

d_call: NA
v_call: TRBV29-1
j_call: TRBJ1-2
clone_size: few
cdr3_nt: TGCAGCGTTGTTTTAGGGCCGCGGAGCTATGGCTACACCTTC
cdr3_aa: CSVVLGPRSYGYTF

d_call: NA
v_call: TRBV19
j_call: TRBJ1-2
clone_size: many
cdr3_nt: TGTGCCACCACCTTAAATACTAACTATGGCTACACCTTC
cdr3_aa: CATTLNTNYGYTF

d_call: TRBD2
v_call: TRBV11-2
j_call: TRBJ2-5
clone_size: many
cdr3_nt: TGTGCCAGCAGCTTAGAAACCCCCGTCAGCGGGAGGGCCGGGGAGACCCAGTACTTC
cdr3_aa: CASSLETPVSGRAGETQYF

d_call: NA
v_call: TRBV7-3
j_call: TRBJ1-2
clone_size: many
cdr3_nt: TGTGCCAGCAGCTTATATTCCGGGACCCTGGCTAGCGGCTACACCTTC
cdr3_aa: CASSLYSGTLASGYTF

d_call: TRBD1
v_call: TRBV29-1
j_call: TRBJ2-2
clone_size: many
cdr3_nt: TGCAGCGTAGGGGACAGGGAGAGAAGGAACACCGGGGAGCTGTTTTTT
cdr3_aa: CSVGDRERRNTGELFF

d_call: TRBD1
v_call: TRBV4-2
j_call: TRBJ1-6
clone_size: NA
cdr3_nt: TGTGCCAGCAGCCCCGCGGACAGGTCGCTGGATTCACCCCTCCACTTT
cdr3_aa: CASSPADRSLDSPLHF

d_call: TRBD1
v_call: TRBV4-2
j_call: TRBJ1-2
clone_size: many
cdr3_nt: TGTGCCAGCAGCCAAGATGGGACAGGGGGCTTTGACTATGGCTACACCTTC
cdr3_aa: CASSQDGTGGFDYGYTF

d_call: NA
v_call: TRBV28
j_call: TRBJ1-2
clone_size: many
cdr3_nt: TGTGCCAGCAGTCCTGGGCGGGACTACACCTTC
cdr3_aa: CASSPGRDYTF

d_call: NA
v_call: TRBV27
j_call: TRBJ2-7
clone_size: NA
cdr3_nt: TGTGCCAGCAGTTTAGGTTCATTTGGGGCCGAATCCTACGAGCAGTACTTC
cdr3_aa: CASSLGSFGAESYEQYF

d_call: TRBD1
v_call: TRBV7-2
j_call: TRBJ2-2
clone_size: many
cdr3_nt: TGTGCCAGCAGCTTAGCAGGACAGGGGGCGAGCACCGGGGAGCTGTTTTTT
cdr3_aa: CASSLAGQGASTGELFF

d_call: TRBD2
v_call: TRBV18
j_call: TRBJ2-5
clone_size: many
cdr3_nt: TGTGCCAGCTCACCACCGGGGGGGTACCAAGAGACCCAGTACTTC
cdr3_aa: CASSPPGGYQETQYF

d_call: NA
v_call: TRBV23-1
j_call: TRBJ2-7
clone_size: few
cdr3_nt: TGCGCCAGCAGTCAATCCAGCTATAGGCCGGGGCTCAGTCACGAGCAGTACTTC
cdr3_aa: CASSQSSYRPGLSHEQYF

d_call: NA
v_call: TRBV7-2
j_call: TRBJ2-3
clone_size: many
cdr3_nt: TGTGCCAGCAGCCCACAGGGACCAGATACGCAGTATTTT
cdr3_aa: CASSPQGPDTQYF

d_call: TRBD2
v_call: TRBV11-2
j_call: TRBJ2-1
clone_size: many
cdr3_nt: TGTGCCAGTCAGCTTGTCGCGGGAGGGGGCAATGAGCAGTTCTTC
cdr3_aa: CASQLVAGGGNEQFF

d_call: NA
v_call: TRBV29-1
j_call: TRBJ2-1
clone_size: few
cdr3_nt: TGCAGCGTTGAAGGGACAACGAGCTCCTACAATGAGCAGTTCTTC
cdr3_aa: CSVEGTTSSYNEQFF

d_call: NA
v_call: TRBV7-9
j_call: TRBJ2-4
clone_size: medium-sized
cdr3_nt: TGTGCCAGCAGCTTCAGCCTAGCCAAAAACATTCAGTACTTC
cdr3_aa: CASSFSLAKNIQYF

d_call: NA
v_call: TRBV7-3
j_call: TRBJ1-5
clone_size: NA
cdr3_nt: TGTGCCAGCAGCTTACGGGGAGTTTCGGTCCAGCCCCAGCATTTT
cdr3_aa: CASSLRGVSVQPQHF

d_call: TRBD1
v_call: TRBV28
j_call: TRBJ1-6
clone_size: many
cdr3_nt: TGTGCCAGCATTTCCGGGACAGGGGCTTCACCCCTCCACTTT
cdr3_aa: CASISGTGASPLHF

d_call: NA
v_call: TRBV28
j_call: TRBJ1-6
clone_size: many
cdr3_nt: TGTGCCAGCGGATTACCCTTCATTAGGGACACTAATTCACCCCTCCACTTT
cdr3_aa: CASGLPFIRDTNSPLHF

d_call: TRBD2
v_call: TRBV6-2/TRBV6-3
j_call: TRBJ2-7
clone_size: many
cdr3_nt: TGTGCCAGCAGCTCGGGTGGCGGGGGGACATTCCACGAGCAGTACTTC
cdr3_aa: CASSSGGGGTFHEQYF

d_call: NA
v_call: TRBV20-1
j_call: TRBJ1-5
clone_size: many
cdr3_nt: TGCAGTGCCCCAGAGGCGGTTCAGGGTCTCCGAAGAAGCAATCAGCCCCAGCATTTT
cdr3_aa: CSAPEAVQGLRRSNQPQHF

d_call: NA
v_call: TRBV7-6
j_call: TRBJ1-2
clone_size: many
cdr3_nt: TGTGCCAGCAGCTCTGCACAGAGCCTCCGGTATGGCTACACCTTC
cdr3_aa: CASSSAQSLRYGYTF

d_call: TRBD1
v_call: TRBV7-8
j_call: TRBJ1-5
clone_size: many
cdr3_nt: TGTGCCAGCAGCGCACAGGGACAGACTAGGAGTCAGCCCCAGCATTTT
cdr3_aa: CASSAQGQTRSQPQHF

d_call: NA
v_call: TRBV6-1
j_call: TRBJ2-7
clone_size: few
cdr3_nt: TGTGCCACCTTTACGGCCGGAGAAGACGAGCAGTACTTC
cdr3_aa: CATFTAGEDEQYF

d_call: TRBD2
v_call: TRBV5-1
j_call: TRBJ2-1
clone_size: many
cdr3_nt: TGCGCCAGCCATAGGCTAGCGGGACCTTACAATGAGCAGTTCTTC
cdr3_aa: CASHRLAGPYNEQFF

d_call: NA
v_call: TRBV20-1
j_call: TRBJ2-5
clone_size: many
cdr3_nt: TGCAGTGCTAGAGATATGGAAGGGGCTCAAGAGACCCAGTACTTC
cdr3_aa: CSARDMEGAQETQYF

d_call: NA
v_call: TRBV5-1
j_call: TRBJ2-7
clone_size: NA
cdr3_nt: TGCGCCAGCAGCTCTGACACCTCCTACGAGCAGTACTTC
cdr3_aa: CASSSDTSYEQYF

d_call: NA
v_call: TRBV28
j_call: TRBJ2-7
clone_size: medium-sized
cdr3_nt: TGTGCCAGCAGGGAAGGGCGTGGGCAGTACTTC
cdr3_aa: CASREGRGQYF

d_call: TRBD1
v_call: TRBV27
j_call: TRBJ2-1
clone_size: many
cdr3_nt: TGTGCCAGCAGCCAGGGGGTAAGGACATCTGAGCAGTTCTTC
cdr3_aa: CASSQGVRTSEQFF

d_call: TRBD2
v_call: TRBV4-2
j_call: TRBJ2-3
clone_size: many
cdr3_nt: TGTGCCAGCAGGGATACTAGCGGTCCTAGCACAGATACGCAGTATTTT
cdr3_aa: CASRDTSGPSTDTQYF

d_call: NA
v_call: TRBV7-9
j_call: TRBJ1-1
clone_size: many
cdr3_nt: TGTGCCAGCAGCAATTTGAACACTGAAGCTTTCTTT
cdr3_aa: CASSNLNTEAFF

d_call: NA
v_call: TRBV6-6
j_call: TRBJ2-7
clone_size: few
cdr3_nt: TGTGCCAGCAGCCCAAGTGGGTCGGCGGGCTCCTACGAGCAGTACTTC
cdr3_aa: CASSPSGSAGSYEQYF

d_call: TRBD2
v_call: TRBV13
j_call: TRBJ2-1
clone_size: many
cdr3_nt: TGTGCCAGCACTAGCGGGAGGAGCTCCTACAATGAGCAGTTCTTC
cdr3_aa: CASTSGRSSYNEQFF

d_call: TRBD1
v_call: TRBV5-6
j_call: TRBJ1-5
clone_size: few
cdr3_nt: TGTGCCAGCAGCCTAGGAGGGACAGGGGTTCAGCCCCAGCATTTT
cdr3_aa: CASSLGGTGVQPQHF

d_call: TRBD2
v_call: TRBV7-3
j_call: TRBJ2-2
clone_size: few
cdr3_nt: TGTGCCAGCAGCCCACTTGGCCTAGCGGGGGGTTTCTCGAACACCGGGGAGCTGTTTTTT
cdr3_aa: CASSPLGLAGGFSNTGELFF

d_call: NA
v_call: TRBV5-1
j_call: TRBJ1-2
clone_size: many
cdr3_nt: TGCGCCACCGGAACAGGGAATGGCTACACCTTC
cdr3_aa: CATGTGNGYTF

d_call: NA
v_call: TRBV7-2
j_call: TRBJ2-4
clone_size: many
cdr3_nt: TGTGCCAGCAAGCCCCCCGGTGGAGCTCGGCGAGGCATTCAGTACTTC
cdr3_aa: CASKPPGGARRGIQYF

d_call: TRBD2
v_call: TRBV11-2
j_call: TRBJ2-1
clone_size: many
cdr3_nt: TGTGCCAGCAGCTTAGTGAGCGGGAGGGCCCGAGGTGAGCAGTTCTTC
cdr3_aa: CASSLVSGRARGEQFF

d_call: NA
v_call: TRBV7-6
j_call: TRBJ2-1
clone_size: few
cdr3_nt: TGTGCCAGCGTGAGGGGGGCCGGGAATGAGCAGTTCTTC
cdr3_aa: CASVRGAGNEQFF